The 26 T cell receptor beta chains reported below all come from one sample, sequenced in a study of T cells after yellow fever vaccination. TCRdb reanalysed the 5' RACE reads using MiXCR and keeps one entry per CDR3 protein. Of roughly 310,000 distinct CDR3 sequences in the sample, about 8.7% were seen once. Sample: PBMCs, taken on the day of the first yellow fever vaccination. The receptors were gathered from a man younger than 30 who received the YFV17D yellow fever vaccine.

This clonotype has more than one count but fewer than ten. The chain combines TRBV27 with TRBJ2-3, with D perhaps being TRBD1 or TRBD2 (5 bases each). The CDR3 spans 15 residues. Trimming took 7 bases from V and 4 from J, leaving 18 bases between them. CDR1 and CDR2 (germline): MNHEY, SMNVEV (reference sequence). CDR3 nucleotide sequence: TGTGCCAGCACCCTACTGGGGGATAGTCCAGATACGCAGTATTTT. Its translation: CASTLLGDSPDTQYF.

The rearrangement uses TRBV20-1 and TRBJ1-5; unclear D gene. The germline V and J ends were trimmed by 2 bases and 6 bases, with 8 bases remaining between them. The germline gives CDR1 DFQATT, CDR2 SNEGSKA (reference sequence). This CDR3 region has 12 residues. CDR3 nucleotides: TGCAGTGCTAGAAGGGTCGGTCAGCCCCAGCATTTT. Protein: CSARRVGQPQHF.

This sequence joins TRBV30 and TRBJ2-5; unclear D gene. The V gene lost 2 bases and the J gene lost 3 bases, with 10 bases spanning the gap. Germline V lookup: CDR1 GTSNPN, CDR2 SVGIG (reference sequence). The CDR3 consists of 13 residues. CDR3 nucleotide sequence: TGTGCCTGGAGTAAACAGTCGGAAGAGACCCAGTACTTC. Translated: CAWSKQSEETQYF.

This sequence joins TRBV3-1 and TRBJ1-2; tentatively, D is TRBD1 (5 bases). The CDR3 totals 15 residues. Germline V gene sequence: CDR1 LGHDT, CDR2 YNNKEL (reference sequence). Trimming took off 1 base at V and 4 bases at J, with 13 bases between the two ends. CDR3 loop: CASSQGTLGPYGYTF. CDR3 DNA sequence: TGTGCCAGCAGCCAAGGGACTTTGGGACCCTATGGCTACACCTTC.

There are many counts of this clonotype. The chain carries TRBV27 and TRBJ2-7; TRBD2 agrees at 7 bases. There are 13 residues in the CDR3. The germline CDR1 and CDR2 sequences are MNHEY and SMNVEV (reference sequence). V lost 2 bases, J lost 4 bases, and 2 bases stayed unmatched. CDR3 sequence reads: CASSLMGGYEQYF. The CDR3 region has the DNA TGTGCCAGCAGTTTAATGGGGGGGTACGAGCAGTACTTC.

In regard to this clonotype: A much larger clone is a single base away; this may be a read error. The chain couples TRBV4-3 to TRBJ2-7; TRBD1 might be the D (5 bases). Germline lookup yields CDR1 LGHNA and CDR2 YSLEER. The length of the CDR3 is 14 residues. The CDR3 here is CASNQDQGVYEQYF. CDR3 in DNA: TGCGCCAGCAACCAAGACCAGGGTGTTTATGAGCAGTACTTC.

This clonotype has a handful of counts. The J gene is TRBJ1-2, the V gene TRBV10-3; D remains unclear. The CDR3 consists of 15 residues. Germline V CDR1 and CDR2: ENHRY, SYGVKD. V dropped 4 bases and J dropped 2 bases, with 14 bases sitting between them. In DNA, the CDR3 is TGTGCCATCAGTGCGCCCTCCGAGAGAAACTATGGCTACACCTTC. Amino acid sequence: CAISAPSERNYGYTF.

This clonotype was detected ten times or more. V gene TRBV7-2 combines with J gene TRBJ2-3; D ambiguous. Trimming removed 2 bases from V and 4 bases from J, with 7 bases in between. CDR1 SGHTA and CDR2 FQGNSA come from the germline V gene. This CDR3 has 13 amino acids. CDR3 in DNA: TGTGCCAGCAGCTTAAAAGGCTCAGATACGCAGTATTTT. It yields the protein CASSLKGSDTQYF.

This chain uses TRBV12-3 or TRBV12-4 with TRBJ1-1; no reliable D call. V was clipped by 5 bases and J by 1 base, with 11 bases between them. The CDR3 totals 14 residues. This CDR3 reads CASSLPPANTEAFF. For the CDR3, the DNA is TGTGCCAGCAGTCTGCCCCCGGCGAACACTGAAGCTTTCTTT.

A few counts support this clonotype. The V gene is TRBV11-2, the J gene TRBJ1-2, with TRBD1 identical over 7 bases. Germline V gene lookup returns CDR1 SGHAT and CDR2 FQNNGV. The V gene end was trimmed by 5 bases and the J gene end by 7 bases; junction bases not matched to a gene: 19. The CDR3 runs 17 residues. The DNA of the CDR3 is TGTGCCAGCAGCCCACTCGCGCGGCAGGGGGAGTTGGGTGGCTACACCTTC. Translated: CASSPLARQGELGGYTF.

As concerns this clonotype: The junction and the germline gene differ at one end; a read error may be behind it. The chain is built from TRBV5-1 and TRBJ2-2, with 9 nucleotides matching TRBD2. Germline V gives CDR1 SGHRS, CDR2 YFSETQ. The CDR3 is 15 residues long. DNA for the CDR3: TGCGCCAGCAGCCATAGCGGGGGCGCGGCCGGGGAGCCGTTTTTT. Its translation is CASSHSGGAAGEPFF.

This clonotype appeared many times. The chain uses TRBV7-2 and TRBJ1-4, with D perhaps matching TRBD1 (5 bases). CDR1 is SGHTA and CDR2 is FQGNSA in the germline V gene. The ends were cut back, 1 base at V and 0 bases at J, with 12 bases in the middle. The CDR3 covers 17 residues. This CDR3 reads CASSLVRAETTNEKLFF. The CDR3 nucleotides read TGTGCCAGCAGCTTAGTCAGGGCAGAAACAACTAATGAAAAACTGTTTTTT. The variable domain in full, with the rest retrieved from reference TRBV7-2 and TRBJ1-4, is GAGVSQSPSNKVTEKGKDVELRCDPISGHTALYWYRQSLGQGLEFLIYFQGNSAPDKSGLPSDRFSAERTGGSVSTLTIQRTQQEDSAVYLCASSLVRAETTNEKLFFGSGTQLSVL.

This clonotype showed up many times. The CDR3 coding sequence is TGTGCCAGCAGCGATCCGGGACAGGGGTTGAAACTGTTTTTT. Translation: CASSDPGQGLKLFF. The rearrangement uses TRBV7-6 and TRBJ1-4, with TRBD1 identical over 10 bases. V dropped 5 bases and J dropped 11; count of bases not matched to a gene: 8. Germline assignment: CDR1 SGHVS and CDR2 FNYEAQ. The CDR3 totals 14 residues. Looking up the rest from reference TRBV7-6 and TRBJ1-4 gives the full variable domain: GAGVSQSPRYKVTKRGQDVALRCDPISGHVSLYWYRQALGQGPEFLTYFNYEAQQDKSGLPNDRFSAERPEGSISTLTIQRTEQRDSAMYRCASSDPGQGLKLFFGSGTQLSVL.

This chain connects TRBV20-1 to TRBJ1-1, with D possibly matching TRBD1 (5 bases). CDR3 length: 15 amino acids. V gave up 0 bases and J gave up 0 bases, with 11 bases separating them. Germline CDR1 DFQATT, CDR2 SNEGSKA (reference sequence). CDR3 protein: CSARDKSGMNTEAFF. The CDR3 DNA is TGCAGTGCTAGAGATAAATCAGGGATGAACACTGAAGCTTTCTTT.

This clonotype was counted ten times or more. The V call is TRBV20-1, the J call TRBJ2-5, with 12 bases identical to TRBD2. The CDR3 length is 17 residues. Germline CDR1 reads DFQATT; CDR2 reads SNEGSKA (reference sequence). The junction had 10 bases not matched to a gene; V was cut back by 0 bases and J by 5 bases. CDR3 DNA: TGCAGTGCTAGAGATCCTCTTACTAGCGGGGGGCGGGAGACCCAGTACTTC. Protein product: CSARDPLTSGGRETQYF.

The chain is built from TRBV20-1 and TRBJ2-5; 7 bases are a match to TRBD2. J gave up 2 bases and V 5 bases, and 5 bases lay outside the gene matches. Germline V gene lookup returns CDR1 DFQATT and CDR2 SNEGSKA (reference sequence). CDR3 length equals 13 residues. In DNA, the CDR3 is TGCAGTGCTCCGGGGCGGGGGCAAGAGACCCAGTACTTC. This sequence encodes CSAPGRGQETQYF.

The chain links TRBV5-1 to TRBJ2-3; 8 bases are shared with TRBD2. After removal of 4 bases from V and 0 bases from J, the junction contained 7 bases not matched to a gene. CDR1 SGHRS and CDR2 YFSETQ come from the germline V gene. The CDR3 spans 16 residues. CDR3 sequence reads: CASSRAGASSTDTQYF. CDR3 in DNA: TGCGCCAGCAGCCGAGCGGGGGCCTCTAGCACAGATACGCAGTATTTT.

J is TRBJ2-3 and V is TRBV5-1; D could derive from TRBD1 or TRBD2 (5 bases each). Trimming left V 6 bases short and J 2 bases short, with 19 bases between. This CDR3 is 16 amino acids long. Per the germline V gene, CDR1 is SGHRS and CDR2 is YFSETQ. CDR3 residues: CASTGTGGSPTDTQYF. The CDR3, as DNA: TGCGCCAGCACCGGGACGGGTGGCAGTCCCACAGATACGCAGTATTTT.

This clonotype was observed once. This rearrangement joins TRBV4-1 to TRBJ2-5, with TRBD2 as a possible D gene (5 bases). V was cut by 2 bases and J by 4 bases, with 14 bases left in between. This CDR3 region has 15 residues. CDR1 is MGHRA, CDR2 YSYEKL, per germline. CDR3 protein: CASSQYQRLGETQYF. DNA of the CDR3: TGCGCCAGCAGCCAATACCAGCGGTTGGGAGAGACCCAGTACTTC.

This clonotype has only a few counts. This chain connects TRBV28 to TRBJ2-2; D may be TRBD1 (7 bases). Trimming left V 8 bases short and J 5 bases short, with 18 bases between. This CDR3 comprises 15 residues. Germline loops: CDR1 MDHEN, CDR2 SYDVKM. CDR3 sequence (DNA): TGTGCCAGCCGAAGGGTGGAGGGGGCGACCGGGGAGCTGTTTTTT. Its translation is CASRRVEGATGELFF.

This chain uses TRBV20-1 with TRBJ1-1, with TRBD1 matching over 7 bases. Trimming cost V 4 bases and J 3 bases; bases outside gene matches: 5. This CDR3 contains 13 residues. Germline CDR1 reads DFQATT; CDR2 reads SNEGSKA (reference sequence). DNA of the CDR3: TGCAGTGCTACACAGGGGAGGTACACTGAAGCTTTCTTT. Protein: CSATQGRYTEAFF.

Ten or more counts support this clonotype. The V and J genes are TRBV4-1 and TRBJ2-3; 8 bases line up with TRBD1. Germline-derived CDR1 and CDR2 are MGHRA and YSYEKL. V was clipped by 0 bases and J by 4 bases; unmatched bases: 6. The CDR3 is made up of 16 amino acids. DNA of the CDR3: TGCGCCAGCAGCCAAGATGGGGCAGGGGGCGCAGATACGCAGTATTTT. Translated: CASSQDGAGGADTQYF.

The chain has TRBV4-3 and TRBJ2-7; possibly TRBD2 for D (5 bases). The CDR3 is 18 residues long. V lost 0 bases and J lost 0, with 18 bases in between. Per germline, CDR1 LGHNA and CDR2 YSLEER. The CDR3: CASSQELPWGAFSYEQYF. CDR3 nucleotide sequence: TGCGCCAGCAGCCAAGAACTACCTTGGGGAGCCTTCTCCTACGAGCAGTACTTC.

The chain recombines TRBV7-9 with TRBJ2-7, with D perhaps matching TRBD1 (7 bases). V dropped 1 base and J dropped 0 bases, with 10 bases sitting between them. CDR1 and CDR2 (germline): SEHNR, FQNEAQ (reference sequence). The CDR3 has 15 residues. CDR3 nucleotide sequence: TGTGCCAGCAGCTTAGGACAGGGACTCTCCTACGAGCAGTACTTC. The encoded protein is CASSLGQGLSYEQYF.

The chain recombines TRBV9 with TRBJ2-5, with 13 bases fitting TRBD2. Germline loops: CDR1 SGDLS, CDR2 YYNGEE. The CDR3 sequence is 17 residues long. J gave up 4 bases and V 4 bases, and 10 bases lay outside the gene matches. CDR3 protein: CASSPLEGLAGRETQYF. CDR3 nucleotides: TGTGCCAGCAGCCCTCTCGAGGGACTAGCGGGGAGAGAGACCCAGTACTTC.

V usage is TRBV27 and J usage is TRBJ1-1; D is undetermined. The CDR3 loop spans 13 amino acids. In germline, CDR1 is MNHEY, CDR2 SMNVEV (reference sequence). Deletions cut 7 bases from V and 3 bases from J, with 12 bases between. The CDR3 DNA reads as TGTGCCAGCAAGAGAAACATCGACACTGAAGCTTTCTTT. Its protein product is CASKRNIDTEAFF.